The TCR beta chain under discussion was sequenced for a study of shared clonotypes between healthy human individuals. Germline assignment: CDR1 LGHNA and CDR2 YNFKEQ. This CDR3 is built from 17 residues. V dropped 1 base and J dropped 8; count of bases not matched to a gene: 15. This clone was observed a few times. Data came from immunoSEQ multiplex PCR; TCRdb stores just in-frame clones and leaves some out. The sample contains around 980,000 clones, around 82% of which appear only once. The source of this sequence is a man between 18 and 29 years old in good health. Some clones in this sample may be carry-over from other donors' samples. The chain is built from TRBV4-2 and TRBJ2-3; TRBD1 aligns across 7 bases. Specimen: memory CD4+ T cells from PBMCs. The sample's subset: CD45RA-negative fraction. CDR3 sequence: CASSQASGQANTGTQYF. For the CDR3, the DNA is TGTGCCAGCAGCCAAGCGTCCGGACAGGCGAACACGGGTACGCAGTATTTT.